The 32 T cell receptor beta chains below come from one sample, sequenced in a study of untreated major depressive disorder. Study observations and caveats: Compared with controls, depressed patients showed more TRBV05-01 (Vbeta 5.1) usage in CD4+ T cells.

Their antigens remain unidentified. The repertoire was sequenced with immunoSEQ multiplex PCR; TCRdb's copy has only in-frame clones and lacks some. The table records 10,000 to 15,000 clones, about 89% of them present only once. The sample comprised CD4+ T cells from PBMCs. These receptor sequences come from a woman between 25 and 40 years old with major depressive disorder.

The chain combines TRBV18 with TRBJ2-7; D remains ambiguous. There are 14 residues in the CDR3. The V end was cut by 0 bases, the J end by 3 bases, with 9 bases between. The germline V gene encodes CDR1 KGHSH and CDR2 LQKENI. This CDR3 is CASSPPVAGYEQYF. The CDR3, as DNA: TGTGCCAGCTCACCACCGGTGGCAGGCTACGAGCAGTACTTC.

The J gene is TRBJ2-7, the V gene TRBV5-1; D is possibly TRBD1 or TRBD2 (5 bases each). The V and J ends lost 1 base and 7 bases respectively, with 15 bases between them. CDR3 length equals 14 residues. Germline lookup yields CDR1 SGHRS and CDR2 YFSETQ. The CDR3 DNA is TGCGCCAGCAGCTTGCAAGGGACCGCGTGGGAGCAGTACTTC. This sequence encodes CASSLQGTAWEQYF. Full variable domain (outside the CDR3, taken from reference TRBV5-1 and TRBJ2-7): KAGVTQTPRYLIKTRGQQVTLSCSPISGHRSVSWYQQTPGQGLQFLFEYFSETQRNKGNFPGRFSGRQFSNSRSEMNVSTLELGDSALYLCASSLQGTAWEQYFGPGTRLTVT.

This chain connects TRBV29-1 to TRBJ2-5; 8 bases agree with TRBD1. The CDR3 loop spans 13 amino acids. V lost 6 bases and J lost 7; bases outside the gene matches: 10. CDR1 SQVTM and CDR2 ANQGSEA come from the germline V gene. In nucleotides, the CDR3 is TGCAGCGTCGAGGGGCAGGGGGCGGGGACCCAGTACTTC. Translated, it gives CSVEGQGAGTQYF.

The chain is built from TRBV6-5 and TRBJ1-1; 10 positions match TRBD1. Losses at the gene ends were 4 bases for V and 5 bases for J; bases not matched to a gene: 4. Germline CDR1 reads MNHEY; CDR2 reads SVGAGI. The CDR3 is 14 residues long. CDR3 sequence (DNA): TGTGCCAGCAGTTGGGGACAGGGGAGAACTGAAGCTTTCTTT. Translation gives CASSWGQGRTEAFF.

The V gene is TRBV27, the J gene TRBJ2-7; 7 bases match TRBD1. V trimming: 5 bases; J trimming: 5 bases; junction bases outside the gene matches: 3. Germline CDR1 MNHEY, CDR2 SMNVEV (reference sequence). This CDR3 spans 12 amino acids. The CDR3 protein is CASSRQGNEQYF. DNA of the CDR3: TGTGCCAGCAGTAGACAGGGAAACGAGCAGTACTTC.

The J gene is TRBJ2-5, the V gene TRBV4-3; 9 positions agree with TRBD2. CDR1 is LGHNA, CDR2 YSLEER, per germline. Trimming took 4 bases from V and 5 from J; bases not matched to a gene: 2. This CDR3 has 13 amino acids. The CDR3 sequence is CASSLTSGETQYF. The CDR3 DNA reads TGCGCCAGCAGCCTCACTAGCGGGGAGACCCAGTACTTC.

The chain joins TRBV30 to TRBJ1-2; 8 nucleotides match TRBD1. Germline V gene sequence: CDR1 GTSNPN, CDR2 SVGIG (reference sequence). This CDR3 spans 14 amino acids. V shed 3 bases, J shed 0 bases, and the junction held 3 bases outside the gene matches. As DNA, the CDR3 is TGTGCCTGGAGCCGGACAGGGACTAACTATGGCTACACCTTC. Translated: CAWSRTGTNYGYTF.

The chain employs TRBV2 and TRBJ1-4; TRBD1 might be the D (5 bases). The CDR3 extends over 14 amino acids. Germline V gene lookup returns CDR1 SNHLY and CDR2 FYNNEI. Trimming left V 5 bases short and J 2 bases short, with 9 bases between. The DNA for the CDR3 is TGTGCCAGCAGTTCCAGACAGACTAATGAAAAACTGTTTTTT. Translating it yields CASSSRQTNEKLFF.

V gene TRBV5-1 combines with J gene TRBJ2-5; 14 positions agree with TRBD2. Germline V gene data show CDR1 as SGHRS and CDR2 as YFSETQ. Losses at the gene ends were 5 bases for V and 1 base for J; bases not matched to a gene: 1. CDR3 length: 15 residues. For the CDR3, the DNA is TGCGCCAGCAGAGGGACTAGCGGGAGCCAAGAGACCCAGTACTTC. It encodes CASRGTSGSQETQYF. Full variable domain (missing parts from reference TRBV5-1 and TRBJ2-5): KAGVTQTPRYLIKTRGQQVTLSCSPISGHRSVSWYQQTPGQGLQFLFEYFSETQRNKGNFPGRFSGRQFSNSRSEMNVSTLELGDSALYLCASRGTSGSQETQYFGPGTRLLVL.

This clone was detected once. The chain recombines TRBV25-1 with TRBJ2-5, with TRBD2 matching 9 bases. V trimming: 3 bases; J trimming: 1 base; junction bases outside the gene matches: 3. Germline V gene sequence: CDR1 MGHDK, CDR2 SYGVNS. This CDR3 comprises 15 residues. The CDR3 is CASSDSGRGQETQYF. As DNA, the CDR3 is TGTGCCAGCAGTGATAGCGGGAGAGGCCAAGAGACCCAGTACTTC.

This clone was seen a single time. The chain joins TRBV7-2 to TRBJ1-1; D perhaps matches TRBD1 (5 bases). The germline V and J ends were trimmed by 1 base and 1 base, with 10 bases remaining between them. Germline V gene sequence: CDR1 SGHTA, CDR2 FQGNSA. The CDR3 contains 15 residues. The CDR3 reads CASSLDGGSNTEAFF. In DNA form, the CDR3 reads TGTGCCAGCAGCTTAGACGGGGGGTCGAACACTGAAGCTTTCTTT.

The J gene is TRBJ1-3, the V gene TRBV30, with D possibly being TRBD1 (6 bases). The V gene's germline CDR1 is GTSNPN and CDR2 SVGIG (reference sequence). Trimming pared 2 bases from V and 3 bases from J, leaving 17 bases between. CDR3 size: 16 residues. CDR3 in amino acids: CAWSLAVGAGGNTIYF. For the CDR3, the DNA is TGTGCCTGGAGTTTAGCCGTGGGGGCTGGTGGAAACACCATATATTTT.

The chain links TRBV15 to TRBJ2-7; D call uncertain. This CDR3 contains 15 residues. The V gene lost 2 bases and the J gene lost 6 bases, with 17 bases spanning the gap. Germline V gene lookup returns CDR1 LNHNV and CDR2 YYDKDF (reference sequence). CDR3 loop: CATSRRPDRPGEQYF. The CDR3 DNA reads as TGTGCCACCAGCAGAAGACCGGACCGACCCGGCGAGCAGTACTTC.

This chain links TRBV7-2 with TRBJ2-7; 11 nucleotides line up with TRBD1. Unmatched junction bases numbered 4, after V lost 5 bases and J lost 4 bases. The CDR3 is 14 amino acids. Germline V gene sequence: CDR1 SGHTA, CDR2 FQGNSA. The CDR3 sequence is CASSLGQGGYEQYF. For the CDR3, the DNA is TGTGCCAGCAGCCTGGGACAGGGGGGATACGAGCAGTACTTC.

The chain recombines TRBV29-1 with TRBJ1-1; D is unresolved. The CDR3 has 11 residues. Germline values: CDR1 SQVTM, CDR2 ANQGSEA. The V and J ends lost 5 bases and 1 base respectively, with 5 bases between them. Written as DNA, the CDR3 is TGCAGCGTTCTTTCGAACACTGAAGCTTTCTTT. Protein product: CSVLSNTEAFF.

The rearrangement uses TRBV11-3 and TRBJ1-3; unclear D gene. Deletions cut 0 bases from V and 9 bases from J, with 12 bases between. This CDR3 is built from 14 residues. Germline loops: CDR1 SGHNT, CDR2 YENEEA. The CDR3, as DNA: TGTGCCAGCAGCTTAGATGCGATCCGAGGCACCATATATTTT. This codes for CASSLDAIRGTIYF.

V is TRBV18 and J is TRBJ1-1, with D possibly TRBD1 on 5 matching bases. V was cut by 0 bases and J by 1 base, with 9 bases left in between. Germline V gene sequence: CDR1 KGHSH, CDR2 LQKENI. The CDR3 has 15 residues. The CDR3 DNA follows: TGTGCCAGCTCACCACCGGCGACAGCGAACACTGAAGCTTTCTTT. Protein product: CASSPPATANTEAFF.

CDR3: CASSVEVDRDTQYF. The CDR3 coding sequence is TGTGCCAGCAGCGTAGAGGTAGACAGAGATACGCAGTATTTT. The J gene is TRBJ2-3, the V gene TRBV9, with D possibly being TRBD1 (5 bases). Germline V gene data show CDR1 as SGDLS and CDR2 as YYNGEE. Trimming pared 0 bases from V and 5 bases from J, leaving 10 bases between. The CDR3 contains 14 residues.

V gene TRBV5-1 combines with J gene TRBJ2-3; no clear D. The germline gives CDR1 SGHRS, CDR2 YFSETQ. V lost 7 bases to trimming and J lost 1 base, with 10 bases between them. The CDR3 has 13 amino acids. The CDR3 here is CASSRQGTDTQYF. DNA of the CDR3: TGCGCCAGCTCCCGGCAGGGCACAGATACGCAGTATTTT.

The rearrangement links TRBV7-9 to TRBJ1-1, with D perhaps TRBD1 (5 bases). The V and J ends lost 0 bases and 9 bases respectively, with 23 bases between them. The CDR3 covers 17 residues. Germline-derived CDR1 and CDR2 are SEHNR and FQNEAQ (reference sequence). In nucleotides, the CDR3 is TGTGCCAGCAGCTTAGCAGAACCGGGACGGAAAGGCGTGAAAGCTTTCTTT. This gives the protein CASSLAEPGRKGVKAFF.

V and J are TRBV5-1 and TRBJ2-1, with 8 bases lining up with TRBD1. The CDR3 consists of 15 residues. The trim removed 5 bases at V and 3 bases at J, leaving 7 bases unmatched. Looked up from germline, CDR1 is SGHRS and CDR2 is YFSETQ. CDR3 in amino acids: CASRLQGADYNEQFF. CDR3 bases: TGCGCCAGCAGACTCCAGGGGGCAGACTACAATGAGCAGTTCTTC. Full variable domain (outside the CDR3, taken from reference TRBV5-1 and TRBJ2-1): KAGVTQTPRYLIKTRGQQVTLSCSPISGHRSVSWYQQTPGQGLQFLFEYFSETQRNKGNFPGRFSGRQFSNSRSEMNVSTLELGDSALYLCASRLQGADYNEQFFGPGTRLTVL.

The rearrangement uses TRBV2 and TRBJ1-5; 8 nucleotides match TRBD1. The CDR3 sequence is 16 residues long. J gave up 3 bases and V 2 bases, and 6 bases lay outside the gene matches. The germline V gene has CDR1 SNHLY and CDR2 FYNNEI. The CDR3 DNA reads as TGTGCCAGCAGTGAATTAAGACAGGGGAACAATCAGCCCCAGCATTTT. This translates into CASSELRQGNNQPQHF.

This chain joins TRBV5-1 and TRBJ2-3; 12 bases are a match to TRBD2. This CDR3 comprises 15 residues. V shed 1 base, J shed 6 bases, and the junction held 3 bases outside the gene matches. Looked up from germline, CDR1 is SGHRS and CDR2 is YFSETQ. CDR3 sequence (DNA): TGCGCCAGCAGCTTGTCTAGCGGGGGGGCGGATACGCAGTATTTT. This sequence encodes CASSLSSGGADTQYF. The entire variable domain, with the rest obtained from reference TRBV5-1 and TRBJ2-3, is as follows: KAGVTQTPRYLIKTRGQQVTLSCSPISGHRSVSWYQQTPGQGLQFLFEYFSETQRNKGNFPGRFSGRQFSNSRSEMNVSTLELGDSALYLCASSLSSGGADTQYFGPGTRLTVL.

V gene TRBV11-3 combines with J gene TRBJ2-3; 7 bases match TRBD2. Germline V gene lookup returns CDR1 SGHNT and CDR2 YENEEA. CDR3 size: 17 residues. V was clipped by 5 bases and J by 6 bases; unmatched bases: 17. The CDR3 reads CASSPLFGGRGLDTQYF. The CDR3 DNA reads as TGTGCCAGCAGCCCGCTTTTTGGCGGGAGAGGATTGGATACGCAGTATTTT.

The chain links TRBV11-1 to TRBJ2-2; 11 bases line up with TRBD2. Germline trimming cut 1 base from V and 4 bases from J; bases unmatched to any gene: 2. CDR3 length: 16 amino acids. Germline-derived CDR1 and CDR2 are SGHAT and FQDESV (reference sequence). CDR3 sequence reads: CASSLGLAGGTGELFF. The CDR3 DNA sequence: TGTGCCAGCAGCTTAGGTCTAGCGGGAGGCACCGGGGAGCTGTTTTTT.

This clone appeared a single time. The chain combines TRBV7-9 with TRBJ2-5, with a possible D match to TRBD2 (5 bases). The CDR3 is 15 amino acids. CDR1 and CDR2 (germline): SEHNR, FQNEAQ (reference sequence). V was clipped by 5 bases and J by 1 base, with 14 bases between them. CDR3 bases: TGTGCCAGCAGCCCTACGGGCGGGCCCCAAGAGACCCAGTACTTC. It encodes CASSPTGGPQETQYF.

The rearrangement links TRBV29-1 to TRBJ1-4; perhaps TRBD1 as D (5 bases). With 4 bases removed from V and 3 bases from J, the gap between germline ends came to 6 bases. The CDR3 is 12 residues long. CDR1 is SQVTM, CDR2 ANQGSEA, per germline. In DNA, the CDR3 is TGCAGCGTTGGGGGGGCTAATGAAAAACTGTTTTTT. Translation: CSVGGANEKLFF.

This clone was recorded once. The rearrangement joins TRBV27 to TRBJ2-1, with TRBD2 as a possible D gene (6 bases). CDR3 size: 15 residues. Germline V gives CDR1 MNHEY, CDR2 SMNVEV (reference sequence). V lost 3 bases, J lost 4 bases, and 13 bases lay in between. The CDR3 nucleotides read TGTGCCAGCAGTTTCCCGGGAGCCTCATACAATGAGCAGTTCTTC. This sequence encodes CASSFPGASYNEQFF.

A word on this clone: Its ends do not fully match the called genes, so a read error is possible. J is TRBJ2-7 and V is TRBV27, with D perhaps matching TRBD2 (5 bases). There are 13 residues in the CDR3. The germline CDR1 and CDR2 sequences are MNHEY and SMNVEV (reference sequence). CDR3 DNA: TGTGCCAGCCGTCGACTAACCTCCAACGAGCAGTACTTC. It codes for CASRRLTSNEQYF.

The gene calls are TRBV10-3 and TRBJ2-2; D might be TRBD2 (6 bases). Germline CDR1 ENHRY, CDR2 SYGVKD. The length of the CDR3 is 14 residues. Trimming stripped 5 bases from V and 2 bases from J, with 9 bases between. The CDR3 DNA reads TGTGCCATCAGTTCCGGGACTAACACCGGGGAGCTGTTTTTT. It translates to CAISSGTNTGELFF.

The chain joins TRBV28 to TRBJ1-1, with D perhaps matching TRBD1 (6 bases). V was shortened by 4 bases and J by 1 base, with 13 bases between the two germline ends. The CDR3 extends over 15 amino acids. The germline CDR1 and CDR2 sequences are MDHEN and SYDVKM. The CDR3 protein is CASSSPGHSNTEAFF. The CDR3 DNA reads TGTGCCAGCAGTTCCCCGGGACACTCGAACACTGAAGCTTTCTTT.

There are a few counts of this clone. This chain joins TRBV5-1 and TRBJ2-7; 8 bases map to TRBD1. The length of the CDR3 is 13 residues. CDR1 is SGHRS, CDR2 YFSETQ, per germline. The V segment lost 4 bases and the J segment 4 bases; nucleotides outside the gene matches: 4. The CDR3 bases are TGCGCCAGCAGCCCGAGGGACAGGTACGAGCAGTACTTC. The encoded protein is CASSPRDRYEQYF.